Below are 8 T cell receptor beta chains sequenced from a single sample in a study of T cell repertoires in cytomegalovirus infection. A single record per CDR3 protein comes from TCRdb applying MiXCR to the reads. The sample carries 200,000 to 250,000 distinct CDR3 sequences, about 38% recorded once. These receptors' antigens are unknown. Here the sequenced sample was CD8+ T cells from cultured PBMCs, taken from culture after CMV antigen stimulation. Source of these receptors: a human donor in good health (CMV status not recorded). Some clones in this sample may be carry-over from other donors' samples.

CDR3 loop: CASSLMGRGMNTEAFF. The DNA for the CDR3 is TGTGCCAGCAGCTTAATGGGACGAGGAATGAACACTGAAGCTTTCTTT. The chain is built from TRBV7-3 and TRBJ1-1; D perhaps matches TRBD1 (5 bases). This CDR3 has 16 residues. Germline CDR1 and CDR2: SGHTA and FQGTGA. Trimming cost V 1 base and J 0 bases, with 12 bases left between them. Combining the CDR3 with reference TRBV7-3 and TRBJ1-1 gives the whole variable domain GAGVSQTPSNKVTEKGKYVELRCDPISGHTALYWYRQSLGQGPEFLIYFQGTGAADDSGLPNDRFFAVRPEGSVSTLKIQRTERGDSAVYLCASSLMGRGMNTEAFFGQGTRLTVV.

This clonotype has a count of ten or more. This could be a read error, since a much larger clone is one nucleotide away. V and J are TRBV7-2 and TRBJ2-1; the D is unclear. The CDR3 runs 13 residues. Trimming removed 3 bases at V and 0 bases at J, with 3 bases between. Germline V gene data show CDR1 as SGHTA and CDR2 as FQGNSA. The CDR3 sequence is CASSFSSYNEQFF. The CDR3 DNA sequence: TGTGCCAGCAGCTTTAGCTCCTACAATGAGCAGTTCTTC.

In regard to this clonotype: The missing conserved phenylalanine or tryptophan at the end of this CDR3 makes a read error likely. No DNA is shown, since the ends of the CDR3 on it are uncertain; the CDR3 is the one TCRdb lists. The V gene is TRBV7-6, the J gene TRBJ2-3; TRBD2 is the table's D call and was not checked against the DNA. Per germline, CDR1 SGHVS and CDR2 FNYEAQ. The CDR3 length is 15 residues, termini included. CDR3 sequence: CASSLAGSPVDTKYC.

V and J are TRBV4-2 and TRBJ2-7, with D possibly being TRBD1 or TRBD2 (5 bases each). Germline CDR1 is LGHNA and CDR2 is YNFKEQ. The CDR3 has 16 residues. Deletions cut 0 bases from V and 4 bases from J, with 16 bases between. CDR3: CASSQDPRGAVYEQYF. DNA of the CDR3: TGTGCCAGCAGCCAAGATCCCCGAGGGGCCGTATACGAGCAGTACTTC.

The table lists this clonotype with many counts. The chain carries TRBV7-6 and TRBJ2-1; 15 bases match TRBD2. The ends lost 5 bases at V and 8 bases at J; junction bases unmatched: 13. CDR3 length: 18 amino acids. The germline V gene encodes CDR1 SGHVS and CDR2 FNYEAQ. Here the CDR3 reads CASSAGTWTSGRAHEQFF. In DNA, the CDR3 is TGTGCCAGCAGCGCCGGTACTTGGACTAGCGGGAGGGCCCATGAGCAGTTCTTC.

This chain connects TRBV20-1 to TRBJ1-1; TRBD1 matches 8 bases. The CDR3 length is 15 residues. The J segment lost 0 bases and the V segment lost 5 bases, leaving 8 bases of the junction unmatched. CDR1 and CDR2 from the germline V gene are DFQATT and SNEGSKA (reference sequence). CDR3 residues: CSAGRTGHMNTEAFF. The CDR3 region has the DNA TGCAGTGCTGGCAGGACAGGGCACATGAACACTGAAGCTTTCTTT.

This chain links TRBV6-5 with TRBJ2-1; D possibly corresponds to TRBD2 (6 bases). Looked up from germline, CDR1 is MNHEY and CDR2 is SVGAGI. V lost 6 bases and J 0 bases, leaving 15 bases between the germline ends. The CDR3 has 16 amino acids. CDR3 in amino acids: CASSPYLADSYNEQFF. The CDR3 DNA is TGTGCCAGCAGCCCCTATTTAGCGGACTCCTACAATGAGCAGTTCTTC.

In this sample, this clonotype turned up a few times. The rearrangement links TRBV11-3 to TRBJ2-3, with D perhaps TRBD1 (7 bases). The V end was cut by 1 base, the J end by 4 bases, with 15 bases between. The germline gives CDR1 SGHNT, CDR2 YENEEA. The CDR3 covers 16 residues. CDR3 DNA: TGTGCCAGCAGCTTAGGAGGGGGGACAGCGGCAGATACGCAGTATTTT. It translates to CASSLGGGTAADTQYF.